This T cell receptor (beta chain) was captured by sequencing in a study of T cell repertoires in cytomegalovirus infection. This clonotype was detected a few times. Its antigen is undetermined. MiXCR, run by TCRdb on the reads, gives a single entry per CDR3 protein. Among fewer than 1,000,000 distinct CDR3 sequences listed, around 30% were seen once. The specimen was cultured CD8+ T cells from PBMCs, collected from culture after CMV antigen stimulation. The origin of this receptor is a human donor in good health (CMV status not recorded). Some clones in this sample may be carry-over from other donors' samples.

CDR3 loop: CASRPPDRSQVGYTF. In nucleotides, the CDR3 is TGTGCCAGCAGACCCCCGGACAGGTCTCAGGTTGGCTACACCTTC. This chain connects TRBV6-5 to TRBJ1-2; 7 bases fit TRBD1. The CDR3 extends over 15 amino acids. From germline, CDR1 is MNHEY and CDR2 SVGAGI. Trimming took 6 bases from V and 7 from J; bases not matched to a gene: 14.